Below are 18 T cell receptor beta chains sequenced from a single sample in a study of blood T cells in healthy people across ages. Primed by a sample-barcoded 5' primer and a J-beta primer mix, a second PCR proceeded for about 7 to 12 cycles. One entry per CDR3 protein, called by TCRdb with MiXCR from the 5' RACE reads. The sample yields some 710,000 distinct CDR3 sequences, about 46% seen once. Material for sequencing was blood. These receptors were obtained from an elderly man in good health.

This clonotype appeared many times. The genes are TRBV12-3 or TRBV12-4 and TRBJ1-6, with 8 nucleotides matching TRBD1. V lost 8 bases and J lost 15; bases outside the gene matches: 6. This CDR3 has 11 amino acids. The CDR3 DNA is TGTGCCAGCGGGGACGGACAGGGCCTCCACTTT. This encodes CASGDGQGLHF.

This clonotype appeared a single time. This rearrangement joins TRBV20-1 to TRBJ2-1; TRBD2 agrees at 11 bases. V dropped 6 bases and J dropped 5; count of bases not matched to a gene: 15. The germline V gene has CDR1 DFQATT and CDR2 SNEGSKA (reference sequence). This CDR3 contains 17 residues. This chain's CDR3 is CSALLSKPGLADNEQFF. The CDR3 coding sequence is TGCAGTGCCCTACTTTCTAAACCGGGACTAGCGGACAATGAGCAGTTCTTC.

The genes are TRBV5-1 and TRBJ1-1, with D unclear. V lost 2 bases and J 1 base, leaving 12 bases between the germline ends. Per the germline V gene, CDR1 is SGHRS and CDR2 is YFSETQ. There are 15 residues in the CDR3. CDR3 region: CASSFGQYSNTEAFF. CDR3 nucleotides: TGCGCCAGCAGCTTCGGGCAATACTCGAACACTGAAGCTTTCTTT.

This clonotype has at least ten counts. The chain carries TRBV7-2 and TRBJ1-5; no reliable D call. This CDR3 is built from 13 residues. V was shortened by 5 bases and J by 3 bases, with 8 bases between the two germline ends. In germline, CDR1 is SGHTA, CDR2 FQGNSA. The CDR3 sequence: CASSAQPNQPQHF. CDR3 in DNA: TGTGCCAGCAGCGCCCAGCCCAATCAGCCCCAGCATTTT.

This clonotype was detected only a few times. The V and J genes are TRBV6-2 or TRBV6-3 and TRBJ2-2, with D maybe TRBD1 (5 bases). V dropped 2 bases and J dropped 5 bases, with 12 bases sitting between them. CDR1 is MNHEY, CDR2 SVGEGT, per germline. The CDR3 is made up of 15 amino acids. This CDR3 reads CASSYVAGITGELFF. CDR3 bases: TGTGCCAGCAGTTACGTGGCAGGGATTACCGGGGAGCTGTTTTTT.

CDR3 protein: CASSSTGGRNQPQHF. The CDR3 DNA reads as TGTGCCAGCAGCTCTACAGGGGGCCGCAATCAGCCCCAGCATTTT. The chain carries TRBV7-2 and TRBJ1-5, with 9 bases fitting TRBD1. The germline CDR1 and CDR2 sequences are SGHTA and FQGNSA. The CDR3 consists of 15 residues. With 4 bases clipped from V and 2 bases from J, the junction kept 3 bases outside the gene matches.

This clonotype was detected once. A much larger clone differs by one base, so this may be a read error. CDR3 DNA: TGTGCCAGCAGCCAATCGGGACGGTGGGATGAGCAGTTCTTC. It encodes CASSQSGRWDEQFF. This chain connects TRBV14 to TRBJ2-1, with D perhaps TRBD1 or TRBD2 (5 bases each). V lost 2 bases, J lost 8 bases, and 13 bases lay in between. CDR3 length: 14 amino acids. CDR1 is SGHDN and CDR2 is FVKESK in the germline V gene.

The J gene is TRBJ2-4, the V gene TRBV7-9; D remains ambiguous. The J call may be in error: the DNA end matches TRBJ2-7 better. The CDR3 loop spans 13 amino acids. Per germline, CDR1 SEHNR and CDR2 FQNEAQ (reference sequence). The CDR3 region has the DNA TGTGCCAGCAGCTCTCGGAACTCCTACGAGCAGTACTTC. Amino acids: CASSSRNSYEQYF.

The chain is built from TRBV7-2 and TRBJ2-1, with D perhaps TRBD1 or TRBD2 (6 bases each). Looked up from germline, CDR1 is SGHTA and CDR2 is FQGNSA. CDR3 length: 15 amino acids. V lost 2 bases, J lost 7 bases, and 15 bases lay in between. The CDR3 DNA reads TGTGCCAGCAGCTTACAGGAGGGGGTAGTAAATGAGCAGTTCTTC. It yields the protein CASSLQEGVVNEQFF. Supplemented by reference TRBV7-2 and TRBJ2-1, the full variable domain reads GAGVSQSPSNKVTEKGKDVELRCDPISGHTALYWYRQSLGQGLEFLIYFQGNSAPDKSGLPSDRFSAERTGGSVSTLTIQRTQQEDSAVYLCASSLQEGVVNEQFFGPGTRLTVL.

The rearrangement joins TRBV9 to TRBJ2-7; tentative D call: TRBD1 (6 bases). V shed 0 bases and J shed 4 bases, with 14 bases lying between them. The CDR3 has 15 residues. In germline, CDR1 is SGDLS, CDR2 YYNGEE. DNA for the CDR3: TGTGCCAGCAGCGTAGCCACAGGGTCGCGGTACGAGCAGTACTTC. Encoded protein: CASSVATGSRYEQYF.

V is TRBV6-2 or TRBV6-3 and J is TRBJ2-1; 9 bases are shared with TRBD2. V lost 6 bases and J lost 6; bases outside the gene matches: 9. CDR1 and CDR2 from the germline V gene are MNHEY and SVGEGT. The CDR3 is 15 amino acids. The CDR3 region is CASSRAAGGCNEQFF. The CDR3, as DNA: TGTGCCAGCAGCCGCGCGGCGGGAGGGTGCAATGAGCAGTTCTTC.

The chain employs TRBV4-2 and TRBJ2-7, with D hard to call. Trimming stripped 0 bases from V and 6 bases from J, with 12 bases between. In germline, CDR1 is LGHNA, CDR2 YNFKEQ. This CDR3 contains 14 residues. CDR3 sequence: CASSQEVRDREQYF. The CDR3 bases are TGTGCCAGCAGCCAAGAGGTAAGGGATCGCGAGCAGTACTTC.

This clonotype came up a few times. The chain carries TRBV6-5 and TRBJ2-3; TRBD2 matches 8 bases. Germline V CDR1 and CDR2: MNHEY, SVGAGI. J lost 5 bases, V lost 5 bases, and 9 bases had no gene match. The CDR3 length is 15 residues. CDR3 in amino acids: CASSRSGSRGDTQYF. Written as DNA, the CDR3 is TGTGCCAGCAGTCGGAGCGGGAGTCGCGGAGATACGCAGTATTTT.

The chain couples TRBV14 to TRBJ2-1; no clear D. The CDR3 contains 14 residues. Germline assignment: CDR1 SGHDN and CDR2 FVKESK. The germline V and J ends were trimmed by 3 bases and 4 bases, with 10 bases remaining between them. In nucleotides, the CDR3 is TGTGCCAGCAGCCAGACTGTTTATTACAATGAGCAGTTCTTC. Its protein is CASSQTVYYNEQFF.

The V call is TRBV11-3, the J call TRBJ2-1; the D is unclear. V dropped 3 bases and J dropped 5 bases, with 8 bases sitting between them. Germline V CDR1 and CDR2: SGHNT, YENEEA. The CDR3 is 13 residues long. The CDR3 nucleotides read TGTGCCAGCAGCTTCGAGAATAACAATGAGCAGTTCTTC. Translating gives CASSFENNNEQFF.

This chain uses TRBV20-1 with TRBJ2-5; 13 bases line up with TRBD2. With 6 bases clipped from V and 11 bases from J, the junction kept 9 bases outside the gene matches. The CDR3 is made up of 13 amino acids. The germline V gene encodes CDR1 DFQATT and CDR2 SNEGSKA (reference sequence). Written as DNA, the CDR3 is TGCAGTGCCCCGAGACTAGCGGGAGGTGAGCAGTACTTC. Its translation is CSAPRLAGGEQYF.

This rearrangement joins TRBV6-6 to TRBJ2-7; 9 nucleotides line up with TRBD2. CDR1 and CDR2 from the germline V gene are MNHNY and SVGAGI (reference sequence). V lost 6 bases and J lost 2; bases outside the gene matches: 8. The CDR3 consists of 15 residues. The chain's CDR3 is CASSRSGRGAYEQYF. DNA of the CDR3: TGTGCCAGCAGCCGTAGCGGGAGAGGGGCCTACGAGCAGTACTTC.

This chain uses TRBV20-1 with TRBJ2-1; D not certain. The CDR3 totals 11 residues. Germline CDR1 reads DFQATT; CDR2 reads SNEGSKA (reference sequence). The CDR3 DNA reads as TGCAGCGCCATACCGCACAATGAGCAGTTCTTC. Its translation is CSAIPHNEQFF.